These 6 T cell receptor beta chains were all obtained from the same sample, sequenced in a study of cytomegalovirus exposure and HLA in healthy donors. The PCR was carried out with 60 Vbeta primers and 13 Jbeta primers. The method was immunoSEQ multiplex PCR; TCRdb's version includes in-frame clones alone and lacks a portion of them. The sample lists about 100,000 clones; around 75% were seen once. The sample consisted of PBMCs. These receptors were taken from a male donor in good health and CMV-seropositive.

This clone occurred once. The chain couples TRBV9 to TRBJ1-2; 7 bases align to TRBD1. After removal of 3 bases from V and 6 bases from J, the junction contained 5 bases not matched to a gene. This CDR3 region has 13 residues. Germline V gene data show CDR1 as SGDLS and CDR2 as YYNGEE. The CDR3 protein is CASSAGTENGYTF. As DNA, the CDR3 is TGTGCCAGCAGCGCCGGGACAGAAAATGGCTACACCTTC.

The genes are TRBV2 and TRBJ2-3; a weak D match, TRBD2 (5 bases). Germline lookup yields CDR1 SNHLY and CDR2 FYNNEI. The CDR3 loop spans 12 amino acids. Trimming pared 4 bases from V and 10 bases from J, leaving 12 bases between. The CDR3 DNA reads TGTGCCAGCAGTGCGGCGGGTACGGCGCAGTATTTT. Protein: CASSAAGTAQYF.

This chain joins TRBV19 and TRBJ1-2; D is possibly TRBD1 (6 bases). CDR3 size: 13 residues. CDR1 LNHDA and CDR2 SQIVND come from the germline V gene (reference sequence). Trimming cost V 5 bases and J 8 bases, with 15 bases left between them. CDR3 residues: CASSPLQGLGYTF. DNA for the CDR3: TGTGCCAGTAGTCCCCTACAGGGTCTCGGCTACACCTTC.

V gene TRBV6-1 combines with J gene TRBJ2-7; maybe TRBD2 (6 bases). CDR1 and CDR2 (germline): MNHNS, SASEGT. This CDR3 comprises 14 residues. The CDR3 reads CTLRGVGRVYEQYF. Written as DNA, the CDR3 is TGTACCCTGCGGGGCGTTGGACGGGTGTACGAGCAGTACTTC.

This clone was seen a handful of times. This chain joins TRBV2 and TRBJ2-1; D perhaps matches TRBD1 (6 bases). Trimming cost V 10 bases and J 0 bases, with 10 bases left between them. Germline CDR1 SNHLY, CDR2 FYNNEI. This CDR3 comprises 13 residues. In DNA form, the CDR3 reads TGTGCCACTGGACAGAGCTCCTACAATGAGCAGTTCTTC. This encodes CATGQSSYNEQFF.

This clone was counted between two and nine times. The CDR3: CASSGTSGGGNEQFF. The DNA for the CDR3 is TGTGCCAGCAGTGGGACTAGCGGGGGGGGCAATGAGCAGTTCTTC. The gene calls are TRBV6-1 and TRBJ2-1; TRBD2 matches 15 bases. The germline gives CDR1 MNHNS, CDR2 SASEGT. The CDR3 runs 15 residues. The ends lost 4 bases at V and 6 bases at J; junction bases unmatched: 1.